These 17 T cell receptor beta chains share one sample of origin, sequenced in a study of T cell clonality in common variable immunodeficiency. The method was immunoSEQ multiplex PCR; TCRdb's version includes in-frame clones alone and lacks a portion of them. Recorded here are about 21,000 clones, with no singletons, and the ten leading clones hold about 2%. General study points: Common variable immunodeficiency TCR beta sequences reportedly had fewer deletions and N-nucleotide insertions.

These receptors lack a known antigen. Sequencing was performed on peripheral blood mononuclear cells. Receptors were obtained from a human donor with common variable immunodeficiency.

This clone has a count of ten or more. CDR3 bases read: TGTGCCAGCAGTCAAGGAAAAAGGGTTTACGAG. Its protein is CASSQGKRVYE. The whole CDR3 sequence is CASSQGKRVYEQYF. The chain uses TRBV2 and TRBJ2-7, with D unclear. The read comes to an end 3 residues before the CDR3 does, leaving the germline J gene to fill in the end. CDR1 SNHLY and CDR2 FYNNEI come from the germline V gene. V lost 5 bases and J 4 bases, leaving 15 bases between the germline ends. This CDR3 region has 14 residues.

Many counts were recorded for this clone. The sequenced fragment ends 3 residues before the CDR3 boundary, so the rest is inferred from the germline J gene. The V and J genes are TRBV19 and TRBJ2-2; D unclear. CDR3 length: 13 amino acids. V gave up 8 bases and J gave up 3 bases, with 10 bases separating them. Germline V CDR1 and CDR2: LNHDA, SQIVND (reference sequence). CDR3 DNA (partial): TGTGCCAGTCCCAGACTGGACACCGGGGAG. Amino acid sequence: CASPRLDTGE. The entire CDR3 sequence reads CASPRLDTGELFF.

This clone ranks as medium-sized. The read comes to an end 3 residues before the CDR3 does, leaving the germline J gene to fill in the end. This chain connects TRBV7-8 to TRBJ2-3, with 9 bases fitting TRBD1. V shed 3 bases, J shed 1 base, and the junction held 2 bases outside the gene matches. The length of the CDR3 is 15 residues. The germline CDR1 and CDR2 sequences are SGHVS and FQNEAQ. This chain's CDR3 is CASSFRDRGTDTQYF. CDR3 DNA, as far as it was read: TGTGCCAGCAGCTTCCGGGACAGGGGCACAGATACG.

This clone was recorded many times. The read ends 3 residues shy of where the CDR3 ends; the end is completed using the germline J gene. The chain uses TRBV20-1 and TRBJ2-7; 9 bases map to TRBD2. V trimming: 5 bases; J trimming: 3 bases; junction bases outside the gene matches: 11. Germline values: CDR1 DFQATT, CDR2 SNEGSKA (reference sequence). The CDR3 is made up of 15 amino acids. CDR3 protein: CSASLLASGVYEQYF. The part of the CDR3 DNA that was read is TGCAGTGCTTCCCTCTTGGCTAGCGGGGTCTACGAG.

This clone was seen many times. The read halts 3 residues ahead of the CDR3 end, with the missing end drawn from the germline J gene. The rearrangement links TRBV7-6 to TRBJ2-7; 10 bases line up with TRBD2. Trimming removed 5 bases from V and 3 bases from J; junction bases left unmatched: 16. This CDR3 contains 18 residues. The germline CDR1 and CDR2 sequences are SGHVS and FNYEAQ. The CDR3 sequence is CASSPLGFTASGGYEQYF. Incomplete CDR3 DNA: TGTGCCAGCAGCCCCTTGGGATTCACGGCTAGCGGGGGCTACGAG.

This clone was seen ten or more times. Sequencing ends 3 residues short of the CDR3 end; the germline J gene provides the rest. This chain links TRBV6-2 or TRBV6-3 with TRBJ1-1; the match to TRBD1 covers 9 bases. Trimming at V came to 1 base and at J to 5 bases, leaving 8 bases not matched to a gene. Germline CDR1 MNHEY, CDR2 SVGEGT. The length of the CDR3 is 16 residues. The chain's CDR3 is CASSYCNWTGVTEAFF. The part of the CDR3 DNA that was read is TGTGCCAGCAGTTACTGCAACTGGACAGGGGTGACTGAA.

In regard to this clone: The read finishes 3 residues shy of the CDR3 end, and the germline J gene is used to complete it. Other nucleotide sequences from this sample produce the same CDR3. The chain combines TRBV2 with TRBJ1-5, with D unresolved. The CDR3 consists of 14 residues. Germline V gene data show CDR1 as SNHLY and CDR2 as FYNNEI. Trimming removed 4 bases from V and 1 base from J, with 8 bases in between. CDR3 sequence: CASSVQASNQPQHF. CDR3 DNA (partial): TGTGCCAGCAGTGTGCAGGCGAGCAATCAGCCC. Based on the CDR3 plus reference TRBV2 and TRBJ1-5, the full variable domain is EPEVTQTPSHQVTQMGQEVILRCVPISNHLYFYWYRQILGQKVEFLVSFYNNEISEKSEIFDDQFSVERPDGSNFTLKIRSTKLEDSAMYFCASSVQASNQPQHFGDGTRLSIL.

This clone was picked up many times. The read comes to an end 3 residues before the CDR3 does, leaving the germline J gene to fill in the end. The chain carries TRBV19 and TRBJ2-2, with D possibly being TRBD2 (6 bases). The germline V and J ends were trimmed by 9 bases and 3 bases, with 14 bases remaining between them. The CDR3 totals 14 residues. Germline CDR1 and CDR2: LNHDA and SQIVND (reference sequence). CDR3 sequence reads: CASTPRDYTGELFF. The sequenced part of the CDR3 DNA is TGTGCCAGCACCCCAAGGGACTACACCGGGGAG.

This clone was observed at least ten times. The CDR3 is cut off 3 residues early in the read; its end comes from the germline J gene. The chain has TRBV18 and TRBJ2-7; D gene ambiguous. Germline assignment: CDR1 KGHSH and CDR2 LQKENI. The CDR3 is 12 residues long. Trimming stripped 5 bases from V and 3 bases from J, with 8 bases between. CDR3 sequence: CASSMSIYEQYF. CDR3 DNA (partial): TGTGCCAGCTCAATGTCTATCTACGAG.

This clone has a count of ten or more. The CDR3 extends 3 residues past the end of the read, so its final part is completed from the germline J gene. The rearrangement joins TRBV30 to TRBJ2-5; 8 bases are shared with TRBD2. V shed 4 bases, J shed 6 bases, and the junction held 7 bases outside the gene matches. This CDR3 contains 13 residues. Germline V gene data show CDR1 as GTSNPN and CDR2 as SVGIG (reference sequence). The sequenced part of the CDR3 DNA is TGTGCCTGGACCTATAGCGGGGTGAAGACC. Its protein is CAWTYSGVKT. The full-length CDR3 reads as CAWTYSGVKTQYF.

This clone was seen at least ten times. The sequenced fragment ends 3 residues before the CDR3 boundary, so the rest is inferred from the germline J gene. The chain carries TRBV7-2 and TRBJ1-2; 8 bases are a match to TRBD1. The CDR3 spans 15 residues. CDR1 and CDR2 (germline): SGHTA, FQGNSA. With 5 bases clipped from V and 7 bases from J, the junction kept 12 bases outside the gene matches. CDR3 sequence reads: CASSTRQGNDFGYTF. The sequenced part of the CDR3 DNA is TGTGCCAGCAGCACCCGACAGGGGAATGACTTTGGC.

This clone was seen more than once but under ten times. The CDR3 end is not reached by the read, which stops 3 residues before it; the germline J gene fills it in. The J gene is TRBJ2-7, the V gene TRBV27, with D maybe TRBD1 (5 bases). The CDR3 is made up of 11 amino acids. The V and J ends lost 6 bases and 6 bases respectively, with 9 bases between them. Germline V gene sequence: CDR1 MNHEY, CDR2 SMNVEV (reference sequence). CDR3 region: CASSQGTEQYF. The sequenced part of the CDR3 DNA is TGTGCCAGCAGCCAGGGAACCGAG.

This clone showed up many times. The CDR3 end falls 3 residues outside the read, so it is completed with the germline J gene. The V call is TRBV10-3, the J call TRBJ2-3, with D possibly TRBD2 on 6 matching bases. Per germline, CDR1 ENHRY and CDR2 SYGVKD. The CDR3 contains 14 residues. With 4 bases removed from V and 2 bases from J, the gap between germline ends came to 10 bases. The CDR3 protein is CAISGGGYTDTQYF. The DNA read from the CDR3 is TGTGCCATCAGTGGTGGGGGGTACACAGATACG.

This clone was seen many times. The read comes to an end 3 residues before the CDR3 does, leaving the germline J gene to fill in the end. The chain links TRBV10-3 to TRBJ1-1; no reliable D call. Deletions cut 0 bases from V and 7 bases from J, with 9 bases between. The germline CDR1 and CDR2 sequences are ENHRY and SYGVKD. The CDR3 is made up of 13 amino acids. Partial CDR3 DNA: TGTGCCATCAGTGAGTCAGGGCCCCTTGAA. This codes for CAISESGPLE. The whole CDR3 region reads CAISESGPLEAFF.

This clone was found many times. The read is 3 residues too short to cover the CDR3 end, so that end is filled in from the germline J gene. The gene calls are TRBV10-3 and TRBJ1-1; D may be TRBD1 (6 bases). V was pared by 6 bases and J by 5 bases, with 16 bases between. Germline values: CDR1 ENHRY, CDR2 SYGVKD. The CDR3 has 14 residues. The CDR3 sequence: CAIRPDSQGTEAFF. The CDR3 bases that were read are TGTGCCATCAGGCCGGACAGCCAAGGGACTGAA.

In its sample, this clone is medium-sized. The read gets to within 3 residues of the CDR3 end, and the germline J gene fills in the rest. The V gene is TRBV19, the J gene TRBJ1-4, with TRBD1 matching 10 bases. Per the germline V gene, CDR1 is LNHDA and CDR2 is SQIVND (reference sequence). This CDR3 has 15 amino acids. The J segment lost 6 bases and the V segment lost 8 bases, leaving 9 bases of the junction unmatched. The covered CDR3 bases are TGTGCCAGTGGTTCCGGGACAGGGGTGGATGAAAAA. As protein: CASGSGTGVDEK. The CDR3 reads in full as CASGSGTGVDEKLFF.

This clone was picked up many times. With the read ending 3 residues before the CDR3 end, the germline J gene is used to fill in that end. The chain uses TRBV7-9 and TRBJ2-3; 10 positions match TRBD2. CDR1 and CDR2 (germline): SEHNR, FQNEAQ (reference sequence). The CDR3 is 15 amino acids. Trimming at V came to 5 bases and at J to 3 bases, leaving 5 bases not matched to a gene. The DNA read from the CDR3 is TGTGCCAGCAGCCTACGACTAGCGGGTACAGATACG. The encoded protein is CASSLRLAGTDT. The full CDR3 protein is CASSLRLAGTDTQYF.